The T cell receptor (beta chain) described here comes from a study of Ad26.COV2.S vaccination and SARS-CoV-2 variants (dated by TCRdb to the early 2020s). As for the study more broadly: Vaccine-arm donors came from COV1001, a multicentre, randomized, double-blind, placebo-controlled phase I-IIa trial of Ad26.COV2.S in healthy adults. Ad26.COV2.S was administered intramuscularly at 5 x 10^10 or 1 x 10^11 viral particles, either as a single shot or as two shots given 56 days apart. Sequencing of the TCRbeta repertoire served to evaluate the specificity and breadth of SARS-CoV-2-reactive T cell receptors following Ad26.COV2.S vaccination. The TCR-sequenced set comprised about 30 samples: some 20 Ad26.COV2.S vaccine recipients, 5 placebo recipients and 8 SARS-CoV-2 convalescent individuals. Participants in the trial were split at random into five groups of five each, receiving low-dose or high-dose Ad26.COV2.S once or twice, or else placebo on both occasions. Blinding of investigators to trial group allocation was maintained during experiments and outcome assessment. What the authors observed across the whole study: Higher spike-specific TCR breadth was observed in Ad26.COV2.S recipients than in placebo recipients (P = 0.0014). Non-spike TCR breadth was comparable between vaccine and placebo recipients, consistent with the vaccine containing only spike. The authors noted that the TCR breadth and depth analyses may have underestimated total T cell responses. After vaccination, spike-specific CD8+ and CD4+ T cell responses were reported to show substantial breadth. The study was not powered for comparison of responses between vaccine doses or regimens.

Notes on this clone: Its antigen target is currently unknown. Per-base quality was not reported, and no clone a single base away is much larger than it.

The immunoSEQ Assay was the method used to sequence TCRbeta CDR3 regions. After extraction, genomic DNA underwent amplification by bias-controlled multiplex PCR, followed by high-throughput sequencing. In the original analysis: To quantify the absolute abundance of every unique TCRbeta CDR3 region, sequences were collapsed and filtered. T cell fraction was estimated by normalizing TCRbeta template counts to usable DNA, with usable DNA measured through amplification of reference genes found in all nucleated cells. Repertoire TCRs were annotated as SARS-CoV-2-specific when V gene, CDR3 amino acid sequence and J gene were exactly matched to a known reactive TCR set. The reference SARS-CoV-2 TCR set was derived from MIRA and filtered for enrichment in COVID-19-positive ImmuneCODE repertoires, a step that removed public or cross-reactive TCRs. Based on the MIRA antigens, annotated TCRs were further analysed at the level of specific ORF or position within ORF. Breadth was defined as the number of annotated unique rearrangements divided by the total number of unique productive rearrangements, and depth was defined as the summed frequency of the annotated unique rearrangements. Two-sided Wilcoxon rank-sum tests were applied when comparing TCR breadth between groups. TCRdb retrieved this table from immuneACCESS and kept in-frame rearrangements only. Not all clones are present; in checked studies, unresolved V genes account for under half, and no reason is known for the remainder. V and J calls and clone size are as listed in that table; D and trimming were resolved from the DNA. This sample gives about 430,000 clones in total; around nine tenths of them show up just once. The top ten clones comprise 10% to 15% of the sample.

Ends trimmed: V by 1 base, J by 6 bases; bases unmatched to a gene: 9. The germline V gene supplies CDR1 SQVTM and CDR2 ANQGSEA. Taken from cysteine to phenylalanine, the CDR3 has 16 residues. Kept here is only the CDR3 DNA, which spans 48 bases and is read in frame from base 1. What the treatment or condition label conveys for this sample: approximately 18 received Ad26.COV2.S at low or high dose, single or two shots; 5 received placebo; per-sample allocation not given. Repertoires of vaccine and placebo recipients were sequenced from samples collected on day 63 after the first injection. In Cohort 1b, about two dozen adults aged 18-55 years were enrolled at a single site in Boston, USA, between 29 July and 7 August 2020. Ad26.COV2.S was a replication-incompetent adenovirus type 26 vector that expressed a prefusion-stabilized SARS-CoV-2 spike protein derived from the original Wuhan strain.

The V and J segments used are TRBV29-1 and TRBJ2-1; the central 10 bases match TRBD1. This receptor was obtained from a person between 18 and 60 years old who received the Ad26.COV2.S COVID-19 vaccine or a placebo. The source material was peripheral blood, sampled in a trial of Ad26.COV2.S vaccine versus placebo. The sequenced DNA is TGCAGCGTTGAAGGACGACAGGGGGCAGCCCTCAATGAGCAGTTCTTC. This translates into CSVEGRQGAALNEQFF.